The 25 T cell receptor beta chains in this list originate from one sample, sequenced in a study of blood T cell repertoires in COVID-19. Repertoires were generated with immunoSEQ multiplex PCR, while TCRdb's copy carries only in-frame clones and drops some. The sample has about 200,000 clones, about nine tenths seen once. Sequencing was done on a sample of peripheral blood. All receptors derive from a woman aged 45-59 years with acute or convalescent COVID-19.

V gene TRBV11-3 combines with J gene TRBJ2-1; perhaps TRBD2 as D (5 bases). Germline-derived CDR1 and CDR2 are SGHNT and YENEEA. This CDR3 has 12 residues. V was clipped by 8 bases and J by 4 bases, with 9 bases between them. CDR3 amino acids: CASSRGYNEQFF. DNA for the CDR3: TGTGCCAGCTCAAGAGGGTACAATGAGCAGTTCTTC. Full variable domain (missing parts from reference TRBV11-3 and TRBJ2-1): EAGVVQSPRYKIIEKKQPVAFWCNPISGHNTLYWYLQNLGQGPELLIRYENEEAVDDSQLPKDRFSAERLKGVDSTLKIQPAELGDSAVYLCASSRGYNEQFFGPGTRLTVL.

The CDR3 DNA reads as TGTGCCAGCAGCCCTCGGACAGATGAAAAACTGTTTTTT. Translation: CASSPRTDEKLFF. The rearrangement uses TRBV9 and TRBJ1-4; maybe TRBD1 (6 bases). CDR1 and CDR2 (germline): SGDLS, YYNGEE. CDR3 length: 13 residues. Trimming stripped 4 bases from V and 6 bases from J, with 10 bases between. The variable domain in full, completed from reference TRBV9 and TRBJ1-4, reads DSGVTQTPKHLITATGQRVTLRCSPRSGDLSVYWYQQSLDQGLQFLIQYYNGEERAKGNILERFSAQQFPDLHSELNLSSLELGDSALYFCASSPRTDEKLFFGSGTQLSVL.

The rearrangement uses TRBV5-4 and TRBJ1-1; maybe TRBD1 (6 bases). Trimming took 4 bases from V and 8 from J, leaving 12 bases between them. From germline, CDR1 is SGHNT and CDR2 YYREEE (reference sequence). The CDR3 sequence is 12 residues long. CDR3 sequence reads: CASSAGTSEAFF. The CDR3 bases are TGTGCCAGCAGCGCAGGGACATCGGAAGCTTTCTTT.

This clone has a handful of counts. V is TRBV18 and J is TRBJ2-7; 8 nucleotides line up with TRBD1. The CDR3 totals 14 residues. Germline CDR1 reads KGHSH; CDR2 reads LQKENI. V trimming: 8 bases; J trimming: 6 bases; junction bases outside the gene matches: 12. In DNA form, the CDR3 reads TGTGCCAGCACCAAACAGGGGGAAGAGGGCGAGCAGTACTTC. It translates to CASTKQGEEGEQYF.

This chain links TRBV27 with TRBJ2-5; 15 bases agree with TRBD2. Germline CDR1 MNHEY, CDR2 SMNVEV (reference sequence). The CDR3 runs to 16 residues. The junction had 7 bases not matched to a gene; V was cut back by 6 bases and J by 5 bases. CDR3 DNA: TGTGCCAGCAGCCCTCTTGGACTAGCGGGAGGGGAGACCCAGTACTTC. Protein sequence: CASSPLGLAGGETQYF.

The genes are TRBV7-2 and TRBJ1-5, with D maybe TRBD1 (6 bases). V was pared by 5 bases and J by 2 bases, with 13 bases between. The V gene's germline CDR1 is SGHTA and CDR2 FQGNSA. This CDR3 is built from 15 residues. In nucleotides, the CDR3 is TGTGCCAGCAGCCCCATGGGGGCGGGCAATCAGCCCCAGCATTTT. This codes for CASSPMGAGNQPQHF.

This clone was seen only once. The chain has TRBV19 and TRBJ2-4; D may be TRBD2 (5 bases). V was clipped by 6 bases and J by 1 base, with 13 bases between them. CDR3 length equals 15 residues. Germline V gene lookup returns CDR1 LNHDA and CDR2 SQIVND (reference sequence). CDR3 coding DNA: TGTGCCAGTAGCCATGACGGGATGGCCAAAAACATTCAGTACTTC. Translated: CASSHDGMAKNIQYF. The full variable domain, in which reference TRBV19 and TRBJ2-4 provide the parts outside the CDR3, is DGGITQSPKYLFRKEGQNVTLSCEQNLNHDAMYWYRQDPGQGLRLIYYSQIVNDFQKGDIAEGYSVSREKKESFPLTVTSAQKNPTAFYLCASSHDGMAKNIQYFGAGTRLSVL.

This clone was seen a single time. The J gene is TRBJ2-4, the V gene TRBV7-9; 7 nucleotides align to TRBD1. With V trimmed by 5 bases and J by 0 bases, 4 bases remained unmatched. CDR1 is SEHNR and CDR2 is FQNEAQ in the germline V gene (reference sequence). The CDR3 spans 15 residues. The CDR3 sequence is CASSRQGEAKNIQYF. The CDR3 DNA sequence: TGTGCCAGCAGCCGGCAGGGGGAAGCCAAAAACATTCAGTACTTC.

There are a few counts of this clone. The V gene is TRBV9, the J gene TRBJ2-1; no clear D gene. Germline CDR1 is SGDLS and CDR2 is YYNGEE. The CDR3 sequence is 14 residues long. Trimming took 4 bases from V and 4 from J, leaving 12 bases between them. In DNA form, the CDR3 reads TGTGCCAGCAGCCCACCCGGGTCTTACAATGAGCAGTTCTTC. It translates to CASSPPGSYNEQFF.

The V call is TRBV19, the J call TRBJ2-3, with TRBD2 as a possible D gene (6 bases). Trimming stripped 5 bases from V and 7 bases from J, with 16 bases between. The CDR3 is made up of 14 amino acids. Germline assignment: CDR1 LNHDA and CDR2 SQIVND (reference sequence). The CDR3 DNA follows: TGTGCCAGTAGTGAGCGGGTGGCTCCCCATACGCAGTATTTT. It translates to CASSERVAPHTQYF.

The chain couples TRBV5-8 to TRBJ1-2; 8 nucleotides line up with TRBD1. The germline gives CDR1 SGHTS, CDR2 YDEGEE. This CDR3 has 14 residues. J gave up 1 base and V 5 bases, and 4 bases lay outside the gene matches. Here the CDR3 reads CASRDRVFNYGYTF. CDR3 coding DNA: TGTGCCAGCAGGGACAGGGTATTTAACTATGGCTACACCTTC.

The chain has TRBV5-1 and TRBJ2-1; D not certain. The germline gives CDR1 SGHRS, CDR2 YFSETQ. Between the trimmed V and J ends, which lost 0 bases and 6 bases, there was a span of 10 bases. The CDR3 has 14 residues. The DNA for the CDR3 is TGCGCCAGCAGCTTGGGTGACTTGCTCAATGAGCAGTTCTTC. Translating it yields CASSLGDLLNEQFF. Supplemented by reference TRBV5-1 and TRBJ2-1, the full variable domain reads KAGVTQTPRYLIKTRGQQVTLSCSPISGHRSVSWYQQTPGQGLQFLFEYFSETQRNKGNFPGRFSGRQFSNSRSEMNVSTLELGDSALYLCASSLGDLLNEQFFGPGTRLTVL.

The CDR3 loop is CASSEVRTGGDTQYF. CDR3 DNA sequence: TGTGCCAGCAGTGAAGTAAGGACAGGGGGAGATACGCAGTATTTT. The chain recombines TRBV6-1 with TRBJ2-3, with 10 nucleotides matching TRBD1. CDR1 and CDR2 (germline): MNHNS, SASEGT. With 1 base clipped from V and 5 bases from J, the junction kept 3 bases outside the gene matches. The CDR3 runs to 15 residues.

CDR3: CASAGDTDTQYF. CDR3 nucleotides: TGTGCTAGTGCGGGGGACACAGATACGCAGTATTTT. The rearrangement links TRBV12-5 to TRBJ2-3, with a tentative D call TRBD2 (6 bases). The V end was cut by 7 bases, the J end by 2 bases, with 7 bases between. Germline V lookup: CDR1 LGHNT, CDR2 FRNRAP. This CDR3 contains 12 residues.

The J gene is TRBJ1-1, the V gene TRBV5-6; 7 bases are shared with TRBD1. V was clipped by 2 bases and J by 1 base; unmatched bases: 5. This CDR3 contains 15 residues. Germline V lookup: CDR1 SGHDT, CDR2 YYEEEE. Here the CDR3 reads CASSFGQVKNTEAFF. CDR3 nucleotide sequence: TGTGCCAGCAGCTTCGGACAGGTGAAGAACACTGAAGCTTTCTTT.

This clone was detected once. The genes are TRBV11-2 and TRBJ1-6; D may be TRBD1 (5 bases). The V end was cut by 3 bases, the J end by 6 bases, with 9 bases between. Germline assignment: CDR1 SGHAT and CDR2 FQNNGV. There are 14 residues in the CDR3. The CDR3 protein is CASSFGHANSPLHF. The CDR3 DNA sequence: TGTGCCAGCAGCTTCGGACATGCTAATTCACCCCTCCACTTT.

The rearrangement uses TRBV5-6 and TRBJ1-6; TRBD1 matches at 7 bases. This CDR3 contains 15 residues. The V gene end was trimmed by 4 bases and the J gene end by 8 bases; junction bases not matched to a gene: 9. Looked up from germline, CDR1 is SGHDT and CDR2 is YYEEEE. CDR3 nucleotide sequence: TGTGCCAGCAGCCCCGAGGGGGCATCGGATTCACCCCTCCACTTT. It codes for CASSPEGASDSPLHF.

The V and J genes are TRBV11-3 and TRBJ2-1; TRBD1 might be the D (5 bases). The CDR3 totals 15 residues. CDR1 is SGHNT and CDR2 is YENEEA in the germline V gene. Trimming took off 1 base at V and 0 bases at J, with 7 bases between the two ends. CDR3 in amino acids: CASSLGGRSYNEQFF. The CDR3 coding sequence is TGTGCCAGCAGCTTAGGGGGCCGCTCCTACAATGAGCAGTTCTTC.

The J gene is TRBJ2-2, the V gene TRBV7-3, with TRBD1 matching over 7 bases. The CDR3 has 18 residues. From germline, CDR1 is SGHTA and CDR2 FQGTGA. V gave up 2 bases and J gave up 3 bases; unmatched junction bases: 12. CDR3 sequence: CASSLWAGGGLDTGELFF. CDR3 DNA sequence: TGTGCCAGCAGCTTATGGGCAGGGGGTGGTTTGGACACCGGGGAGCTGTTTTTT.

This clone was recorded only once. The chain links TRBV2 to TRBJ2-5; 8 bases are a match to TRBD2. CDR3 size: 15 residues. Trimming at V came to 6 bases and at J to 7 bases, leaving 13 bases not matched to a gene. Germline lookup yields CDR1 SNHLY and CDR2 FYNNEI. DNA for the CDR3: TGTGCCAGCAGCCCTCCCTTGGGACTAGTTGGGACCCAGTACTTC. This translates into CASSPPLGLVGTQYF. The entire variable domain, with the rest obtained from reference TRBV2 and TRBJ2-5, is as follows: EPEVTQTPSHQVTQMGQEVILRCVPISNHLYFYWYRQILGQKVEFLVSFYNNEISEKSEIFDDQFSVERPDGSNFTLKIRSTKLEDSAMYFCASSPPLGLVGTQYFGPGTRLLVL.

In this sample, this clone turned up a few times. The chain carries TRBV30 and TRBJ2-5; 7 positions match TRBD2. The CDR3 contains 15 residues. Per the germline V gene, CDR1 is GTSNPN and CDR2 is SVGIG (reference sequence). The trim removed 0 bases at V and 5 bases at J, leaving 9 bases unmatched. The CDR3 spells CAWSVGISGVETQYF. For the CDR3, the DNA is TGTGCCTGGAGTGTAGGCATAAGCGGGGTGGAGACCCAGTACTTC. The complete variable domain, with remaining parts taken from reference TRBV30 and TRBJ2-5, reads SQTIHQWPATLVQPVGSPLSLECTVEGTSNPNLYWYRQAAGRGLQLLFYSVGIGQISSEVPQNLSASRPQDRQFILSSKKLLLSDSGFYLCAWSVGISGVETQYFGPGTRLLVL.

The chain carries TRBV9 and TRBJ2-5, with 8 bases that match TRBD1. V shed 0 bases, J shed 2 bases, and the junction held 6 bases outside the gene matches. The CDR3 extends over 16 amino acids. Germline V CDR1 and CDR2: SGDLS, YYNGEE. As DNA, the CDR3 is TGTGCCAGCAGCGTAGTTGCAGGGGGCGTTCAAGAGACCCAGTACTTC. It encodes CASSVVAGGVQETQYF.

The CDR3 DNA reads TGTGCCAGCAGCTTCCGGTCGAGAGACGGGGGGCAGTTCTTC. Residues: CASSFRSRDGGQFF. The chain is built from TRBV7-2 and TRBJ2-1; D possibly corresponds to TRBD2 (6 bases). Trimming cost V 3 bases and J 12 bases, with 18 bases left between them. The CDR3 loop spans 14 amino acids. Germline CDR1 is SGHTA and CDR2 is FQGNSA. Filled out from reference TRBV7-2 and TRBJ2-1, the complete variable domain reads GAGVSQSPSNKVTEKGKDVELRCDPISGHTALYWYRQSLGQGLEFLIYFQGNSAPDKSGLPSDRFSAERTGGSVSTLTIQRTQQEDSAVYLCASSFRSRDGGQFFGPGTRLTVL.

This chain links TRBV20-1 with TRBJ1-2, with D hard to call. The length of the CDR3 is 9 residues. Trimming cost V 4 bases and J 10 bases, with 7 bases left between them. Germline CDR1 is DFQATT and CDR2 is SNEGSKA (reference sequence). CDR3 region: CSAIRDYTF. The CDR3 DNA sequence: TGCAGTGCTATACGGGACTACACCTTC.

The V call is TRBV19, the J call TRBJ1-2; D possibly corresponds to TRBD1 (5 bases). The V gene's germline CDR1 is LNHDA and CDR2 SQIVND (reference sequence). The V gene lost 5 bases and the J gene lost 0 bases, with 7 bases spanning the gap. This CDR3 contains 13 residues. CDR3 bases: TGTGCCAGTAGTGCGACAGCTAACTATGGCTACACCTTC. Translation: CASSATANYGYTF.